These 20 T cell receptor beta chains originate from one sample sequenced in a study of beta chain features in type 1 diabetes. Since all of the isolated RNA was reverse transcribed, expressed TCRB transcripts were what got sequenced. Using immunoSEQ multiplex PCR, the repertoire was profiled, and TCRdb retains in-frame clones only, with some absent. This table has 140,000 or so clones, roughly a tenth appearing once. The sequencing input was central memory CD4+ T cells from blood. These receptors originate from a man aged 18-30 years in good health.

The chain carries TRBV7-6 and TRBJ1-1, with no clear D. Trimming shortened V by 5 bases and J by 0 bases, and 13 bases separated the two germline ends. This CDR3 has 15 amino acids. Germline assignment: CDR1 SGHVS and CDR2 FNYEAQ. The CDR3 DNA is TGTGCCAGCAGCCCCCTCTCTGCGCTGAACACTGAAGCTTTCTTT. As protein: CASSPLSALNTEAFF.

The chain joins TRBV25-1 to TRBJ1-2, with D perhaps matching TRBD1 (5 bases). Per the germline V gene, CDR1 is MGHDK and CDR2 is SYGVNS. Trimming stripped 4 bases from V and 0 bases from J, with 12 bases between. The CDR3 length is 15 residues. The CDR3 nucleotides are TGTGCCAGCAGTGCTAGGACACAAACTAACTATGGCTACACCTTC. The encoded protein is CASSARTQTNYGYTF.

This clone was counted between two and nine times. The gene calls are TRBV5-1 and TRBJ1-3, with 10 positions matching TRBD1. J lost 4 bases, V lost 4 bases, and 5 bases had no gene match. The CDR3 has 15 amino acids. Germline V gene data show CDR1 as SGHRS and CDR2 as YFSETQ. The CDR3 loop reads CASSTDRGRGNTIYF. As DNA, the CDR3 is TGCGCCAGCAGCACAGACAGGGGGCGCGGAAACACCATATATTTT.

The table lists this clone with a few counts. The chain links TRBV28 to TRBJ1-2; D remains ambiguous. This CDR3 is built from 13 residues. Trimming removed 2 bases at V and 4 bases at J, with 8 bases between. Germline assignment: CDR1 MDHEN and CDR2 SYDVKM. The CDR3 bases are TGTGCCAGCAGTTTAGTGGCCGCCTATGGCTACACCTTC. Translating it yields CASSLVAAYGYTF.

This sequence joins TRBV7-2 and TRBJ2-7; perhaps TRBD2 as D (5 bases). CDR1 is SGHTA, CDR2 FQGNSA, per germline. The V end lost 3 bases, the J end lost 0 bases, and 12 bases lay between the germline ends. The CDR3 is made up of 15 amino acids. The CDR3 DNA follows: TGTGCCAGCAGCTTGAGGGAAGCCCGCTCCTACGAGCAGTACTTC. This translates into CASSLREARSYEQYF.

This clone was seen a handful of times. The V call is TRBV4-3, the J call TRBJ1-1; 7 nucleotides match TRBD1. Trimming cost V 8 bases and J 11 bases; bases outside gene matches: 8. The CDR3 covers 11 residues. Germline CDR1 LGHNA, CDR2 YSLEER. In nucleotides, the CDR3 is TGCGCCAGCGGGAAACAGGGGTTTGCTTTCTTT. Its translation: CASGKQGFAFF.

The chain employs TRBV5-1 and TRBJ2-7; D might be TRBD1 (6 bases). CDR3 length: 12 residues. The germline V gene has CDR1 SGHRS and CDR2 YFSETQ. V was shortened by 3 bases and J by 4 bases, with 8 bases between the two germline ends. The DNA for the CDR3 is TGCGCCAGCAGCTCAGGACAGTACGAGCAGTACTTC. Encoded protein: CASSSGQYEQYF.

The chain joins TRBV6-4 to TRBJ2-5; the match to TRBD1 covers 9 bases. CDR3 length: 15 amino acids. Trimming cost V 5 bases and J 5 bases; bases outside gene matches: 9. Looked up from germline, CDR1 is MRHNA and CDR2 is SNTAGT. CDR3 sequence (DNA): TGTGCCAGCAGTCCCGGAGGGACAGGGACGGAGACCCAGTACTTC. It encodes CASSPGGTGTETQYF.

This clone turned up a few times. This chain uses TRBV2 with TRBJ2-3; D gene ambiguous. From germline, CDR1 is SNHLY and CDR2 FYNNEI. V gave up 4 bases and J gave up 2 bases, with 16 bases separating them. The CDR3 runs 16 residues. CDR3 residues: CASSAPMTRYTDTQYF. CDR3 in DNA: TGTGCCAGCAGTGCGCCGATGACACGTTACACAGATACGCAGTATTTT. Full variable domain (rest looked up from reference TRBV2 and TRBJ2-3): EPEVTQTPSHQVTQMGQEVILRCVPISNHLYFYWYRQILGQKVEFLVSFYNNEISEKSEIFDDQFSVERPDGSNFTLKIRSTKLEDSAMYFCASSAPMTRYTDTQYFGPGTRLTVL.

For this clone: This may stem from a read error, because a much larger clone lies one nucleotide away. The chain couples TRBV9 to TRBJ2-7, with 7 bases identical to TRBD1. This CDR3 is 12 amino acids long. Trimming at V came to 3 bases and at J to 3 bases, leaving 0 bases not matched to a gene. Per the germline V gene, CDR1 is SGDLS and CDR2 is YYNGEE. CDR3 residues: CASSGDSYEQYF. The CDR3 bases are TGTGCCAGCAGCGGGGACAGCTACGAGCAGTACTTC.

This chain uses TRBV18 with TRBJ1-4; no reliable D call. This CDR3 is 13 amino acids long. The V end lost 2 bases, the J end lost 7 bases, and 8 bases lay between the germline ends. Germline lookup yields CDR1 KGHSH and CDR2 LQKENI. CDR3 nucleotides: TGTGCCAGCTCACCAGAGTTCGCTGAAAAACTGTTTTTT. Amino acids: CASSPEFAEKLFF.

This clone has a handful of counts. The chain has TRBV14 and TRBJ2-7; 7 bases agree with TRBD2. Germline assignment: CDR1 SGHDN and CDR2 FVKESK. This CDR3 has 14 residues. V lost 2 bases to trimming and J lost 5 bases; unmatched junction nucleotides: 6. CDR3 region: CASSQKRLANEQYF. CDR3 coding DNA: TGTGCCAGCAGCCAAAAGAGACTAGCCAACGAGCAGTACTTC.

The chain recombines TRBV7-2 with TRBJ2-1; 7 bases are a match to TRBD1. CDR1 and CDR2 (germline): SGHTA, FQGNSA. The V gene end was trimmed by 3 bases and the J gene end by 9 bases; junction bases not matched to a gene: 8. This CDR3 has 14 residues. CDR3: CASSFAHRGPEQFF. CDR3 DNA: TGTGCCAGCAGCTTCGCACACAGGGGCCCTGAGCAGTTCTTC. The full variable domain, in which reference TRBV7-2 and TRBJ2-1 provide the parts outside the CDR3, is GAGVSQSPSNKVTEKGKDVELRCDPISGHTALYWYRQSLGQGLEFLIYFQGNSAPDKSGLPSDRFSAERTGGSVSTLTIQRTQQEDSAVYLCASSFAHRGPEQFFGPGTRLTVL.

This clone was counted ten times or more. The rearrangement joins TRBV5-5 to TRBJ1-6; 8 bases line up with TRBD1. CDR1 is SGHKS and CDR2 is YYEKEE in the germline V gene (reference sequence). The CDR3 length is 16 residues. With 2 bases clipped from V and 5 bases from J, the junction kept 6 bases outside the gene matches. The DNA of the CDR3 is TGTGCCAGCAGCTTTGGATCGACAGGGGATAATTCACCCCTCCACTTT. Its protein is CASSFGSTGDNSPLHF. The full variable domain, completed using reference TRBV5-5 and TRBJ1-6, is DAGVTQSPTHLIKTRGQQVTLRCSPISGHKSVSWYQQVLGQGPQFIFQYYEKEERGRGNFPDRFSARQFPNYSSELNVNALLLGDSALYLCASSFGSTGDNSPLHFGNGTRLTVT.

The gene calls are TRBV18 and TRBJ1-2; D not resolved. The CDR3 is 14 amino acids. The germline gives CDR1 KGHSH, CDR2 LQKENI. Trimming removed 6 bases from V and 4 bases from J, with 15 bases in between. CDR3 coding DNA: TGTGCCAGCTCCGGTTACGAGGGAGGCTATGGCTACACCTTC. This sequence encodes CASSGYEGGYGYTF.

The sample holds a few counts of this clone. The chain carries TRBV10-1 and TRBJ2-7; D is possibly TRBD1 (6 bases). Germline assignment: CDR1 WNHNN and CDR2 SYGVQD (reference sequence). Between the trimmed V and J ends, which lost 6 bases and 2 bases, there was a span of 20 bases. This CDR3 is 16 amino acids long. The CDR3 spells CASSHEFGTSPYEQYF. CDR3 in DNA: TGCGCCAGCAGCCACGAATTTGGGACATCCCCCTACGAGCAGTACTTC.

The CDR3 loop is CASSQSRGSYEQYF. CDR3 bases: TGTGCCAGCAGCCAAAGCAGGGGCTCCTACGAGCAGTACTTC. V and J are TRBV14 and TRBJ2-5; maybe TRBD1 (6 bases). The end of the DNA is better explained by TRBJ2-7, so the J call may be wrong. The germline V gene has CDR1 SGHDN and CDR2 FVKESK. The CDR3 extends over 14 amino acids.

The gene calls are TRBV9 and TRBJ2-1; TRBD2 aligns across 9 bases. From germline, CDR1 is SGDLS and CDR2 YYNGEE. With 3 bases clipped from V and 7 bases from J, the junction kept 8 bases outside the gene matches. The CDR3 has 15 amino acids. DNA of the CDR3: TGTGCCAGCAGCGGGGGTGCGGGGGGGTATAATGAGCAGTTCTTC. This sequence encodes CASSGGAGGYNEQFF.

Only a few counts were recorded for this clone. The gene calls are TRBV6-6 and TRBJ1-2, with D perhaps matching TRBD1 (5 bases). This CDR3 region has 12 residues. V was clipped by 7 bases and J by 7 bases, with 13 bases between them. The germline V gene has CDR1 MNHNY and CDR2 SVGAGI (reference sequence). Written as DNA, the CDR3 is TGTGCCAGCATCCTAGACCAGGGTGGCTACACCTTC. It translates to CASILDQGGYTF.

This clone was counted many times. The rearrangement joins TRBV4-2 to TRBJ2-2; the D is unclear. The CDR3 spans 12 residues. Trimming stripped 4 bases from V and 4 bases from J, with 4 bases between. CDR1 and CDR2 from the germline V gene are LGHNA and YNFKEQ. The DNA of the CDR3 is TGTGCCAGCAGCCCCCGCACCGGGGAGCTGTTTTTT. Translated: CASSPRTGELFF.